Listed below are T cell receptor beta chains from one sample, sequenced in a study of blood T cell repertoires in COVID-19. Profiled with immunoSEQ multiplex PCR; TCRdb holds only in-frame clones, not every one. This sample has 9,500 to 15,000 clones; roughly 85% occur once, and the top ten carry more than 5%. The material sequenced was peripheral blood. The receptors shown here come from a human donor in a cohort sampled during active COVID-19. CDR3s include the opening cysteine and the closing phenylalanine or tryptophan. Fields, in order: D gene, clone size, J gene, V gene, CDR3 protein, CDR3 DNA. D genes are given only for firm matches. Part of the rows lack a size; the others show once, few, many or a class for expanded clones.

D gene: TRBD1
clone size: -
J gene: TRBJ2-7
V gene: TRBV6-6
CDR3 protein: CASSSKGGVYEQYF
CDR3 DNA: TGTGCCAGCAGTTCAAAAGGGGGCGTCTACGAGCAGTACTTC

D gene: TRBD1
clone size: -
J gene: TRBJ1-6
V gene: TRBV18
CDR3 protein: CASSPVWDRENSPLHF
CDR3 DNA: TGTGCCAGCTCACCTGTGTGGGACAGGGAAAATTCACCCCTCCACTTT

D gene: TRBD1
clone size: -
J gene: TRBJ2-7
V gene: TRBV4-1
CDR3 protein: CASSRLQGLMDYEQYF
CDR3 DNA: TGCGCCAGCAGCCGCCTACAGGGGCTTATGGACTACGAGCAGTACTTC

D gene: -
clone size: -
J gene: TRBJ1-5
V gene: TRBV7-9
CDR3 protein: CASSLDGGRQPQHF
CDR3 DNA: TGTGCCAGCAGCTTAGACGGGGGAAGGCAGCCCCAGCATTTT

D gene: TRBD1
clone size: -
J gene: TRBJ1-1
V gene: TRBV11-2
CDR3 protein: CASSGQGSTEAFF
CDR3 DNA: TGTGCCAGCAGCGGACAGGGTAGCACTGAAGCTTTCTTT

D gene: TRBD1
clone size: few
J gene: TRBJ1-5
V gene: TRBV12-3/TRBV12-4
CDR3 protein: CASSQGESQPQHF
CDR3 DNA: TGTGCCAGCAGCCAGGGGGAGAGTCAGCCCCAGCATTTT

D gene: TRBD1
clone size: -
J gene: TRBJ2-5
V gene: TRBV19
CDR3 protein: CASSSDRGTETQYF
CDR3 DNA: TGTGCCAGTAGTTCAGACAGGGGGACGGAGACCCAGTACTTC

D gene: TRBD1
clone size: once
J gene: TRBJ2-5
V gene: TRBV4-1
CDR3 protein: CASSQVPRTGEETQYF
CDR3 DNA: TGCGCCAGCAGCCAGGTCCCCCGGACAGGGGAAGAGACCCAGTACTTC

D gene: -
clone size: -
J gene: TRBJ1-1
V gene: TRBV6-6
CDR3 protein: CATQGMTSANTEAFF
CDR3 DNA: TGTGCCACTCAGGGTATGACATCAGCGAACACTGAAGCTTTCTTT

D gene: -
clone size: -
J gene: TRBJ1-2
V gene: TRBV7-2
CDR3 protein: CASSLSLSGYGYTF
CDR3 DNA: TGTGCCAGCAGCTTATCCCTTTCAGGCTATGGCTACACCTTC

D gene: -
clone size: -
J gene: TRBJ1-6
V gene: TRBV5-1
CDR3 protein: CASRINPQGRNSPLHF
CDR3 DNA: TGCGCCAGCAGGATTAATCCCCAGGGCAGAAATTCACCCCTCCACTTT

D gene: TRBD2
clone size: -
J gene: TRBJ2-1
V gene: TRBV5-6
CDR3 protein: CASSQPSGSHNEQFF
CDR3 DNA: TGTGCCAGCAGCCAGCCTAGCGGGAGTCACAATGAGCAGTTCTTC

D gene: -
clone size: -
J gene: TRBJ2-7
V gene: TRBV3-1/TRBV3-2
CDR3 protein: CASSHSNYEQYF
CDR3 DNA: TGTGCCAGCAGTCATAGTAACTACGAGCAGTACTTC

D gene: -
clone size: few
J gene: TRBJ1-5
V gene: TRBV19
CDR3 protein: CASSISDPGGNQPQHF
CDR3 DNA: TGTGCCAGTAGTATTTCTGACCCGGGGGGCAATCAGCCCCAGCATTTT

D gene: TRBD1
clone size: -
J gene: TRBJ1-5
V gene: TRBV28
CDR3 protein: CASSSRDREGQPQHF
CDR3 DNA: TGTGCCAGCTCCAGCCGGGACAGAGAGGGGCAGCCCCAGCATTTT

D gene: TRBD1
clone size: few
J gene: TRBJ1-6
V gene: TRBV14
CDR3 protein: CASSHRGLGSPLHF
CDR3 DNA: TGTGCCAGCAGCCATAGGGGGCTGGGGTCACCCCTCCACTTT

D gene: -
clone size: -
J gene: TRBJ1-4
V gene: TRBV4-3
CDR3 protein: CASSQGSRGTANEKLFF
CDR3 DNA: TGCGCCAGCAGCCAGGGATCCAGGGGCACGGCTAATGAAAAACTGTTTTTT

D gene: TRBD1
clone size: -
J gene: TRBJ1-4
V gene: TRBV4-3
CDR3 protein: CASSYRDRDPWEKLFF
CDR3 DNA: TGCGCCAGCAGCTACCGGGACAGGGACCCCTGGGAAAAACTGTTTTTT

D gene: TRBD2
clone size: -
J gene: TRBJ2-1
V gene: TRBV27
CDR3 protein: CASSTGTSVNNEQFF
CDR3 DNA: TGTGCCAGCAGTACCGGGACTAGCGTTAACAATGAGCAGTTCTTC

D gene: TRBD1
clone size: once
J gene: TRBJ1-3
V gene: TRBV19
CDR3 protein: CASSIARTGAGNTIYF
CDR3 DNA: TGTGCCAGTAGTATAGCCCGGACAGGGGCTGGAAACACCATATATTTT

D gene: -
clone size: -
J gene: TRBJ2-7
V gene: TRBV5-1
CDR3 protein: CASSLAIGLTIYEQYF
CDR3 DNA: TGCGCCAGCAGCTTGGCCATAGGACTAACCATTTACGAGCAGTACTTC

D gene: TRBD1
clone size: -
J gene: TRBJ2-5
V gene: TRBV19
CDR3 protein: CASSNGDRVREETQYF
CDR3 DNA: TGTGCCAGTAGCAACGGGGACAGGGTAAGGGAAGAGACCCAGTACTTC

D gene: TRBD1
clone size: -
J gene: TRBJ1-2
V gene: TRBV19
CDR3 protein: CASSRTGSSYGYTF
CDR3 DNA: TGTGCCAGTAGTAGGACAGGGTCAAGCTATGGCTACACCTTC

D gene: -
clone size: -
J gene: TRBJ2-1
V gene: TRBV10-3
CDR3 protein: CAISSGVSQVNEQFF
CDR3 DNA: TGTGCCATCAGTTCAGGGGTTTCGCAGGTCAATGAGCAGTTCTTC

D gene: TRBD2
clone size: -
J gene: TRBJ2-1
V gene: TRBV28
CDR3 protein: CASSLLRLAGDNEQFF
CDR3 DNA: TGTGCCAGCAGTTTATTACGACTAGCGGGGGACAATGAGCAGTTCTTC

D gene: TRBD1
clone size: few
J gene: TRBJ2-2
V gene: TRBV19
CDR3 protein: CASKRGGQGTTGELFF
CDR3 DNA: TGTGCCAGTAAAAGGGGAGGACAGGGGACCACCGGGGAGCTGTTTTTT

D gene: TRBD1
clone size: few
J gene: TRBJ2-7
V gene: TRBV6-6
CDR3 protein: CASSWDRVSYEQYF
CDR3 DNA: TGTGCCAGCAGTTGGGACAGGGTATCCTACGAGCAGTACTTC

D gene: TRBD2
clone size: -
J gene: TRBJ2-1
V gene: TRBV19
CDR3 protein: CASRVLAGGPTFF
CDR3 DNA: TGTGCCAGTCGAGTACTAGCGGGAGGGCCTACGTTCTTC

D gene: -
clone size: -
J gene: TRBJ1-1
V gene: TRBV3-1/TRBV3-2
CDR3 protein: CASSQRWEGSNTEAFF
CDR3 DNA: TGTGCCAGCAGCCAACGGTGGGAGGGATCGAACACTGAAGCTTTCTTT

D gene: -
clone size: once
J gene: TRBJ1-1
V gene: TRBV27
CDR3 protein: CASSTDLYWEGSDTEAFF
CDR3 DNA: TGTGCCAGCAGCACCGATCTGTATTGGGAGGGCTCAGACACTGAAGCTTTCTTT

D gene: -
clone size: -
J gene: TRBJ1-1
V gene: TRBV2
CDR3 protein: CASSYRGTEAFF
CDR3 DNA: TGTGCCAGCAGCTACCGCGGTACTGAAGCTTTCTTT

D gene: -
clone size: -
J gene: TRBJ2-5
V gene: TRBV6-5
CDR3 protein: CASSPGVRETQYF
CDR3 DNA: TGTGCCAGCAGTCCAGGGGTTCGGGAGACCCAGTACTTC

D gene: -
clone size: -
J gene: TRBJ2-7
V gene: TRBV20-1
CDR3 protein: CSASGQGKAEQYF
CDR3 DNA: TGCAGTGCTAGTGGTCAGGGTAAGGCCGAGCAGTACTTC

D gene: TRBD2
clone size: -
J gene: TRBJ2-7
V gene: TRBV7-9
CDR3 protein: CASSSSGSAYEQYF
CDR3 DNA: TGTGCCAGCAGCTCTAGCGGATCGGCCTACGAGCAGTACTTC

D gene: TRBD2
clone size: -
J gene: TRBJ2-3
V gene: TRBV19
CDR3 protein: CASSISTSGGANTQYF
CDR3 DNA: TGTGCCAGTAGTATCTCGACTAGCGGGGGGGCGAATACGCAGTATTTT

D gene: TRBD2
clone size: -
J gene: TRBJ2-1
V gene: TRBV18
CDR3 protein: CASSLNSGLSYNEQFF
CDR3 DNA: TGTGCCAGCTCCCTCAATAGCGGGCTCTCCTACAATGAGCAGTTCTTC

D gene: TRBD2
clone size: -
J gene: TRBJ2-3
V gene: TRBV9
CDR3 protein: CASSTAGGTDTQYF
CDR3 DNA: TGTGCCAGCAGCACTGCGGGAGGGACAGATACGCAGTATTTT

D gene: TRBD2
clone size: once
J gene: TRBJ2-7
V gene: TRBV3-1/TRBV3-2
CDR3 protein: CASSHPGTNYEQYF
CDR3 DNA: TGTGCCAGCAGCCACCCCGGGACTAACTACGAGCAGTACTTC

D gene: TRBD1
clone size: -
J gene: TRBJ2-3
V gene: TRBV27
CDR3 protein: CASRLQGSRTDTQYF
CDR3 DNA: TGTGCCAGCAGGCTACAGGGGTCCCGCACAGATACGCAGTATTTT